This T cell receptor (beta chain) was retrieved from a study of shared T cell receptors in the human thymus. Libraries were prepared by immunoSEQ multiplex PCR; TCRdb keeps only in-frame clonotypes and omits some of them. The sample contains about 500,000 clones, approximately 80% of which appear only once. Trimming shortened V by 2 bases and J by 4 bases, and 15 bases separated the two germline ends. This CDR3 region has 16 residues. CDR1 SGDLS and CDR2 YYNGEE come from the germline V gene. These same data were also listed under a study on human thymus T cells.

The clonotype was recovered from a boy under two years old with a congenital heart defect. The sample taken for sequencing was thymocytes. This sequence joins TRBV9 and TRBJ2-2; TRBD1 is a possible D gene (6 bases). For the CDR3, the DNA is TGTGCCAGCAGCGTGGAGGTACAGGGATGCACCGGGGAGCTGTTTTTT. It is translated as CASSVEVQGCTGELFF.